The present entry profiles one TCR beta chain with its context. Its antigen is not identified. Data came from immunoSEQ multiplex PCR; TCRdb stores just in-frame clones and leaves some out. This sample carries some 9,300 clones, 50% to 70% of them seen once, and the ten largest clones take 0.55% to 0.7%. This specimen belongs to a study of regulatory dendritic cells for organ transplantation. Study-wide findings and caveats: Memory CD8+ clonal expansion seemed more limited with regulatory than mature dendritic cells.

Sorted T cells were CFSE-labeled and cultured four to five days with allogeneic regulatory or mature dendritic cells at 1:10. The germline V gene has CDR1 MNHNY and CDR2 SVGAGI (reference sequence). V shed 4 bases and J shed 6 bases, with 3 bases lying between them. There are 10 residues in the CDR3. Sequenced: naive CD4+ T cells from blood cultured with dendritic cells. Subset of the sample: CD45RA+ naive T cells. The receptor comes from a human donor in good health. The chain uses TRBV6-6 and TRBJ1-2; D is uncertain. In DNA, the CDR3 is TGTGCCAGCAGTTCCGATGGCTACACCTTC. It yields the protein CASSSDGYTF.